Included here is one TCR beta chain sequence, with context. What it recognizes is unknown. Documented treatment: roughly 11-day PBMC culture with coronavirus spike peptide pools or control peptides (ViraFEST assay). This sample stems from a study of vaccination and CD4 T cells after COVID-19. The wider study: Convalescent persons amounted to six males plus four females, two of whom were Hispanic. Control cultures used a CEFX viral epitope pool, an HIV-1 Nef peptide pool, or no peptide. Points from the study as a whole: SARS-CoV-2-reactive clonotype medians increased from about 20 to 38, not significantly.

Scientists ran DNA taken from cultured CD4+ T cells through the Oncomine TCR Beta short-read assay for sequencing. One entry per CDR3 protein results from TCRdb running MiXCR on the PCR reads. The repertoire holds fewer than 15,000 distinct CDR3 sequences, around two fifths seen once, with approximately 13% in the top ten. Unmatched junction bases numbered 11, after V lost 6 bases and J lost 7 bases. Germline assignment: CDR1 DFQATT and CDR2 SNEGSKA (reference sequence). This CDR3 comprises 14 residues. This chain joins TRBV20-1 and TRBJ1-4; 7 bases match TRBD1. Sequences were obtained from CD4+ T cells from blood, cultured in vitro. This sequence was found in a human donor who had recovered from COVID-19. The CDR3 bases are TGCAGTGCGACGGGGTACAGGGGCGGTGAAAAACTGTTTTTT. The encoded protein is CSATGYRGGEKLFF.